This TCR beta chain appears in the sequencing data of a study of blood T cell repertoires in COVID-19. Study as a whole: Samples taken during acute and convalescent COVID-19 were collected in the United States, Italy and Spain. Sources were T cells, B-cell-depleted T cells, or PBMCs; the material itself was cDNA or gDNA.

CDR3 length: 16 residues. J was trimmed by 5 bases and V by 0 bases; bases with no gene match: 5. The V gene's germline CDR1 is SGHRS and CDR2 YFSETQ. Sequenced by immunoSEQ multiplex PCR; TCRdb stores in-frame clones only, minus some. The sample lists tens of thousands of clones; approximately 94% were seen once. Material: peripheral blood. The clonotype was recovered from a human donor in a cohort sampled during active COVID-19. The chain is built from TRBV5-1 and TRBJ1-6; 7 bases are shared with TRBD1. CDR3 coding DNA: TGCGCCAGCAGCTTGGTTGCACAGGGGAATAATTCACCCCTCCACTTT. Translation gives CASSLVAQGNNSPLHF.